The clone carrying this TCR beta chain was seen only a few times. Its target is not known. The sample belongs to a study of response to subunit inactivated influenza vaccine. Whole-study results and caveats: The authors suggested that few new T cells are recruited per seasonal influenza vaccination.

The V gene's germline CDR1 is SGHVS and CDR2 FQNEAQ. V lost 1 base, J lost 7 bases, and 13 bases lay in between. The CDR3 is 15 amino acids. One entry per CDR3 protein, called by TCRdb with MiXCR from the RT-PCR reads. The sample shows 700,000 to 900,000 distinct CDR3 sequences, 21% of them seen only once. This clonotype was obtained from a man aged 50 to 59 who received an inactivated influenza vaccine. Material: PBMCs from blood, obtained around 5 days after vaccination. V and J are TRBV7-8 and TRBJ1-4; no clear D. In DNA form, the CDR3 reads TGTGCCAGCAGCTTAGGACGGGTGCTCGCTGAAAAACTGTTTTTT. It specifies CASSLGRVLAEKLFF.